The clone carrying this TCR beta chain has more than one count but fewer than ten. V was clipped by 6 bases and J by 0 bases, with 13 bases between them. Germline CDR1 is SEHNR and CDR2 is FQNEAQ (reference sequence). The length of the CDR3 is 15 residues. The sample is drawn from a study of early T cells in non-severe SARS-CoV-2 infection. At the level of the study: Unsorted whole blood bulk RNA was sequenced, with unpaired chains.

In TCRdb, the 5' RACE reads were re-called with MiXCR into one record per CDR3 protein. In the table there are roughly 53,000 distinct CDR3 sequences, 10% of which are singletons. Sequencing was performed on whole blood. The V gene is TRBV7-9, the J gene TRBJ2-3; possibly TRBD1 for D (5 bases). The source of this sequence is an adult who was a healthcare worker with PCR-confirmed SARS-CoV-2 infection or an uninfected control (not recorded which). In DNA form, the CDR3 reads TGTGCCAGCAGGCAGACAGAATTTAGCACAGATACGCAGTATTTT. Amino acids: CASRQTEFSTDTQYF.